The 18 T cell receptor beta chains in this list originate from one sample, sequenced in a study of blood T cell repertoires in COVID-19. Here immunoSEQ multiplex PCR was the method, and the copy in TCRdb shows in-frame clones only, minus some. This table holds about 190,000 clones, roughly 81% found once. The sequenced sample consisted of peripheral blood. These TCRs come from an older woman with active or convalescent COVID-19.

The rearrangement uses TRBV29-1 and TRBJ1-5; weak D call: TRBD1 (6 bases). There are 14 residues in the CDR3. CDR1 SQVTM and CDR2 ANQGSEA come from the germline V gene. V was shortened by 7 bases and J by 6 bases, with 19 bases between the two germline ends. CDR3 sequence reads: CSARLQGMGQPQHF. In DNA form, the CDR3 reads TGCAGCGCACGCCTACAGGGTATGGGTCAGCCCCAGCATTTT.

The rearrangement uses TRBV3-1 (or the pseudogene TRBV3-2) and TRBJ1-1, with D unclear. V was shortened by 6 bases and J by 1 base, with 9 bases between the two germline ends. The CDR3 runs 13 residues. Germline V gene lookup returns CDR1 LGHDT and CDR2 YNNKEL (reference sequence). The CDR3 loop is CASSHTANTEAFF. The CDR3, as DNA: TGTGCCAGCAGTCATACAGCGAACACTGAAGCTTTCTTT.

The CDR3 DNA is TGTGCCAGCAGCCTCCTGACTAGCGGAGGGGAGCTGTTTTTT. This gives the protein CASSLLTSGGELFF. The chain uses TRBV3-1 (or the pseudogene TRBV3-2) and TRBJ2-2; 9 nucleotides align to TRBD2. Germline CDR1 reads LGHDT; CDR2 reads YNNKEL (reference sequence). The J segment lost 8 bases and the V segment lost 4 bases, leaving 5 bases of the junction unmatched. The CDR3 loop spans 14 amino acids.

V gene TRBV5-6 combines with J gene TRBJ2-3; TRBD1 agrees at 9 bases. Germline CDR1 and CDR2: SGHDT and YYEEEE. This CDR3 comprises 15 residues. V trimming: 4 bases; J trimming: 4 bases; junction bases outside the gene matches: 7. CDR3 DNA: TGTGCCAGCAGCCGAATTACAGGGGGCGCAGATACGCAGTATTTT. This codes for CASSRITGGADTQYF.

Turning to this clone: Other DNA sequences from this sample encode an identical CDR3 as well. This chain connects TRBV10-1 to TRBJ2-3, with 9 bases identical to TRBD2. This CDR3 spans 17 amino acids. The V gene end was trimmed by 4 bases and the J gene end by 3 bases; junction bases not matched to a gene: 11. Germline CDR1 and CDR2: WNHNN and SYGVQD (reference sequence). The CDR3, as DNA: TGCGCCAGCAGTGGAGCCTTTAGCGGGAGAGGTACAGATACGCAGTATTTT. Protein sequence: CASSGAFSGRGTDTQYF.

The J gene is TRBJ1-2, the V gene TRBV3-1 (or the pseudogene TRBV3-2); 7 bases line up with TRBD1. This CDR3 is 16 amino acids long. The germline CDR1 and CDR2 sequences are LGHDT and YNNKEL (reference sequence). J lost 2 bases, V lost 4 bases, and 10 bases had no gene match. The CDR3 bases are TGTGCCAGCAGCCCTACATACCAGACAGGGAACTATGGCTACACCTTC. The encoded protein is CASSPTYQTGNYGYTF.

The chain is built from TRBV6-6 and TRBJ2-1, with D perhaps TRBD1 (6 bases). This CDR3 has 15 amino acids. Trimming stripped 0 bases from V and 2 bases from J, with 8 bases between. Germline CDR1 MNHNY, CDR2 SVGAGI (reference sequence). The CDR3 here is CASSYSRDTYNEQFF. The CDR3 bases are TGTGCCAGCAGTTACTCCCGGGACACCTACAATGAGCAGTTCTTC.

The chain combines TRBV6-1 with TRBJ2-1, with TRBD2 as a possible D gene (5 bases). This CDR3 spans 13 amino acids. Germline V lookup: CDR1 MNHNS, CDR2 SASEGT. Trimming removed 0 bases from V and 9 bases from J, with 9 bases in between. The CDR3 nucleotides read TGTGCCAGCAGTGAAGCGCTTCGGGGTGAGCAGTTCTTC. Translating it yields CASSEALRGEQFF.

This clone was detected ten times or more. V is TRBV6-4 and J is TRBJ2-1, with 13 bases identical to TRBD2. The CDR3 covers 16 residues. V lost 2 bases, J lost 3 bases, and 1 base stayed unmatched. Per germline, CDR1 MRHNA and CDR2 SNTAGT. CDR3 coding DNA: TGTGCCAGCAGTGACGGGACTAGCGGGGACTACAATGAGCAGTTCTTC. Encoded protein: CASSDGTSGDYNEQFF.

This chain uses TRBV19 with TRBJ1-5; D remains unclear. Germline V gene data show CDR1 as LNHDA and CDR2 as SQIVND (reference sequence). This CDR3 region has 14 residues. V was cut by 6 bases and J by 8 bases, with 17 bases left in between. CDR3 residues: CASSPSGRVKPQHF. CDR3 nucleotides: TGTGCCAGTAGCCCTAGCGGGCGCGTCAAGCCCCAGCATTTT.

This rearrangement joins TRBV7-9 to TRBJ2-5; 7 bases fit TRBD2. CDR3 length equals 14 residues. Germline CDR1 and CDR2: SEHNR and FQNEAQ (reference sequence). Germline trimming cut 2 bases from V and 1 base from J; bases unmatched to any gene: 1. CDR3 in DNA: TGTGCCAGCAGCTTAACGGGAGGCCAAGAGACCCAGTACTTC. It translates to CASSLTGGQETQYF.

The chain is built from TRBV27 and TRBJ2-3; D is unclear. The CDR3 extends over 15 amino acids. V lost 2 bases and J 2 bases, leaving 11 bases between the germline ends. Per the germline V gene, CDR1 is MNHEY and CDR2 is SMNVEV (reference sequence). The DNA for the CDR3 is TGTGCCAGCAGTTTAAAGCCGGTTGCCACAGATACGCAGTATTTT. Translation: CASSLKPVATDTQYF.

The chain is built from TRBV5-4 and TRBJ2-1; 10 bases map to TRBD1. Trimming at V came to 2 bases and at J to 9 bases, leaving 11 bases not matched to a gene. The CDR3 covers 16 residues. CDR1 is SGHNT and CDR2 is YYREEE in the germline V gene (reference sequence). The CDR3 DNA reads as TGTGCCAGCAGCTTTAGGACAGGGGGTTCCTTCGGTGAGCAGTTCTTC. Translated: CASSFRTGGSFGEQFF.

The chain carries TRBV2 and TRBJ1-1; D not certain. Trimming left V 8 bases short and J 1 base short, with 11 bases between. This CDR3 has 13 residues. Germline V gene data show CDR1 as SNHLY and CDR2 as FYNNEI. CDR3 amino acids: CASGAAQNTEAFF. The CDR3 DNA follows: TGTGCCAGCGGAGCCGCTCAGAACACTGAAGCTTTCTTT.

The chain recombines TRBV5-1 with TRBJ1-1, with D hard to call. Germline CDR1 is SGHRS and CDR2 is YFSETQ. The CDR3 has 14 residues. Trimming shortened V by 4 bases and J by 1 base, and 11 bases separated the two germline ends. CDR3 sequence: CASSPRVGNTEAFF. The DNA of the CDR3 is TGCGCCAGCAGCCCTCGGGTCGGGAACACTGAAGCTTTCTTT. Looking up the rest from reference TRBV5-1 and TRBJ1-1 gives the full variable domain: KAGVTQTPRYLIKTRGQQVTLSCSPISGHRSVSWYQQTPGQGLQFLFEYFSETQRNKGNFPGRFSGRQFSNSRSEMNVSTLELGDSALYLCASSPRVGNTEAFFGQGTRLTVV.

This chain joins TRBV11-1 and TRBJ2-3; tentatively, D is TRBD1 (6 bases). V lost 3 bases, J lost 1 base, and 11 bases lay in between. CDR3 length equals 15 residues. Per germline, CDR1 SGHAT and CDR2 FQDESV (reference sequence). CDR3 sequence: CASSFAGARTDTQYF. CDR3 in DNA: TGTGCCAGCAGCTTCGCAGGGGCCCGCACAGATACGCAGTATTTT.

This clone has only a few counts. V gene TRBV5-5 combines with J gene TRBJ1-2; weak D call: TRBD1 (6 bases). There are 15 residues in the CDR3. Germline V gene data show CDR1 as SGHKS and CDR2 as YYEKEE (reference sequence). V shed 0 bases and J shed 5 bases, with 14 bases lying between them. The CDR3 protein is CASSLGVQGGYGYTF. CDR3 DNA sequence: TGTGCCAGCAGCTTGGGAGTACAGGGTGGATATGGCTACACCTTC. The full variable domain, completed using reference TRBV5-5 and TRBJ1-2, is DAGVTQSPTHLIKTRGQQVTLRCSPISGHKSVSWYQQVLGQGPQFIFQYYEKEERGRGNFPDRFSARQFPNYSSELNVNALLLGDSALYLCASSLGVQGGYGYTFGSGTRLTVV.

This chain joins TRBV5-1 and TRBJ2-1; TRBD2 aligns across 8 bases. The CDR3 covers 15 residues. The V gene's germline CDR1 is SGHRS and CDR2 YFSETQ. Trimming took 3 bases from V and 4 from J; bases not matched to a gene: 6. DNA for the CDR3: TGCGCCAGCAGCTCCGGACTAGCAGAATACAATGAGCAGTTCTTC. Translation gives CASSSGLAEYNEQFF.